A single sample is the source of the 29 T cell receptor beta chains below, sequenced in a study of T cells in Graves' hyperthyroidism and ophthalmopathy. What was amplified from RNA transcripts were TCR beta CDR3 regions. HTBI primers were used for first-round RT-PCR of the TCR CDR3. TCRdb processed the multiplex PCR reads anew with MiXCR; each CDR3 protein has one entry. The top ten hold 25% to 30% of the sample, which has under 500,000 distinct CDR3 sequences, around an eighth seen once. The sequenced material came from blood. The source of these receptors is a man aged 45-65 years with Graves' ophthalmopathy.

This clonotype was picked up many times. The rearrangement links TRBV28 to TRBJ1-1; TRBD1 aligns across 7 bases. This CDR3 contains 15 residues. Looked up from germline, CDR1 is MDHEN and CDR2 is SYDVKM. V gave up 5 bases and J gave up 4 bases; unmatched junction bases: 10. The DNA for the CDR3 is TGTGCCAGCAGTCCTGACACAGGGGTGGCCACTGAAGCTTTCTTT. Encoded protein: CASSPDTGVATEAFF.

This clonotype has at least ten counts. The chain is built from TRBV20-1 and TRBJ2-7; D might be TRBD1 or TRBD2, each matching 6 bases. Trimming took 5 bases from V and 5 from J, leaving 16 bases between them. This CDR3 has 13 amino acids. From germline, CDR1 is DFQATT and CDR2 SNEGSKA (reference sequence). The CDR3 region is CSAPGDSPHEQYF. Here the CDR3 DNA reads TGCAGTGCTCCAGGGGACTCTCCACACGAGCAGTACTTC.

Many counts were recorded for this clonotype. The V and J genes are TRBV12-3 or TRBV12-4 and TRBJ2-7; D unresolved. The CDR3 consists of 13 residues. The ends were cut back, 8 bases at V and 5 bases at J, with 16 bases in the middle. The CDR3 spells CASSPGSWNEQYF. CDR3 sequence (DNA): TGTGCCAGCTCTCCCGGATCCTGGAACGAGCAGTACTTC.

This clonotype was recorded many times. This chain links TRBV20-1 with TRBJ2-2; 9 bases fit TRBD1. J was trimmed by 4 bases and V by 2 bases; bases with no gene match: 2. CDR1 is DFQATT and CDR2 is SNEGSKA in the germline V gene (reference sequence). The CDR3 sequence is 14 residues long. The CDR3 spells CSARTGGTTGELFF. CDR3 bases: TGCAGTGCTAGAACAGGGGGCACCACCGGGGAGCTGTTTTTT.

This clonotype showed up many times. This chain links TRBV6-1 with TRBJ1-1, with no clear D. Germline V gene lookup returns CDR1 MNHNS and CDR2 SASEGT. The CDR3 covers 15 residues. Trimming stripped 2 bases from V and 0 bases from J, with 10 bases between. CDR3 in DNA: TGTGCCAGCAGTGAAAGTTTAGTACTGAACACTGAAGCTTTCTTT. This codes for CASSESLVLNTEAFF.

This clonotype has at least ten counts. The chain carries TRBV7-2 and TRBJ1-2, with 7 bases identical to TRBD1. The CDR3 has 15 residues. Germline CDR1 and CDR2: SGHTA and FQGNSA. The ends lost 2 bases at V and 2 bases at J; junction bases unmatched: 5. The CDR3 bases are TGTGCCAGCAGCTTATTCAGGGGGAACAACTATGGCTACACCTTC. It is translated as CASSLFRGNNYGYTF.

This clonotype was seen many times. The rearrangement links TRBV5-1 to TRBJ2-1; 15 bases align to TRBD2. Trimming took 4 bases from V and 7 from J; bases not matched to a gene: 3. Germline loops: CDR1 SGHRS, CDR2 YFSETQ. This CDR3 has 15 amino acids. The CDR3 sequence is CASSQGLAGGNEQFF. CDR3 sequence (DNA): TGCGCCAGCAGCCAGGGACTAGCGGGAGGAAATGAGCAGTTCTTC.

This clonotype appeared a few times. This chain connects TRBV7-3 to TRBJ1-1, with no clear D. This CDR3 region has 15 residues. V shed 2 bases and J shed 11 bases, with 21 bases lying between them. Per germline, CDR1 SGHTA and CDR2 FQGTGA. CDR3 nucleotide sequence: TGTGCCAGCAGCTTACAGTTTCGGGTCCCTCAGCGCGCTTTCTTT. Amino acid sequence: CASSLQFRVPQRAFF.

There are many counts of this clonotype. DNA for the CDR3: TGTGCCAGCAGCTTAGCCGGGACTAGAAGTCACGGTGAGCAGTTCTTC. Encoded protein: CASSLAGTRSHGEQFF. V usage is TRBV7-9 and J usage is TRBJ2-1; 8 nucleotides line up with TRBD2. The V gene's germline CDR1 is SEHNR and CDR2 FQNEAQ (reference sequence). The CDR3 loop spans 16 amino acids. V shed 0 bases, J shed 9 bases, and the junction held 10 bases outside the gene matches.

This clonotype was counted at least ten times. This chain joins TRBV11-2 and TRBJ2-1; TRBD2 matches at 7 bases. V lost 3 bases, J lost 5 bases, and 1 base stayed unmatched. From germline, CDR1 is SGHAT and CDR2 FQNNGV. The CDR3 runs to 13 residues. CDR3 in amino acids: CASSLGGDNEQFF. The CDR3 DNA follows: TGTGCCAGCAGCTTGGGGGGGGACAATGAGCAGTTCTTC.

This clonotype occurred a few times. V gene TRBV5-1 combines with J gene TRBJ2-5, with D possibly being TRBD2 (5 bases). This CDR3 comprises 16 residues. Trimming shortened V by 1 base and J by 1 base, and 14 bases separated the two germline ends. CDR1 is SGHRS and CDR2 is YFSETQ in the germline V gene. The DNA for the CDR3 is TGCGCCAGCAGCTTGAGTACCCGGAGCGGCCAAGAGACCCAGTACTTC. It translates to CASSLSTRSGQETQYF. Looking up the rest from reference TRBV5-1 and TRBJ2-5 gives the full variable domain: KAGVTQTPRYLIKTRGQQVTLSCSPISGHRSVSWYQQTPGQGLQFLFEYFSETQRNKGNFPGRFSGRQFSNSRSEMNVSTLELGDSALYLCASSLSTRSGQETQYFGPGTRLLVL.

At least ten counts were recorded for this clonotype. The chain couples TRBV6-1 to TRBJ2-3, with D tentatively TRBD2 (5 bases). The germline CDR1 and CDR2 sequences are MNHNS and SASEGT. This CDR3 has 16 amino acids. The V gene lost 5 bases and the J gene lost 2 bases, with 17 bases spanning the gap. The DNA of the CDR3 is TGTGCCAGCAGTTCAGGACTGGAAGGATCCACAGATACGCAGTATTTT. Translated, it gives CASSSGLEGSTDTQYF.

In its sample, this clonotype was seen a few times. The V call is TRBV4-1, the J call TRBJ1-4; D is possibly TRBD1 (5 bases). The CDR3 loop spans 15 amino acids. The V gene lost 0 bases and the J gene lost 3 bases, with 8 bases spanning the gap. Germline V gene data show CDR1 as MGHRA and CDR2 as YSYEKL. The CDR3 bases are TGCGCCAGCAGCCAAGACAGGGTGGCTAATGAAAAACTGTTTTTT. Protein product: CASSQDRVANEKLFF.

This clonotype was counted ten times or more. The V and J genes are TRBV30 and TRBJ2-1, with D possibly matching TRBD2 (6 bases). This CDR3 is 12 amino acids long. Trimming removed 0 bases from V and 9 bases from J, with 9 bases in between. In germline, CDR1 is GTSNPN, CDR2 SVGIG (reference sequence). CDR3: CAWSVLGLEQFF. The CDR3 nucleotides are TGTGCCTGGAGTGTATTGGGACTTGAGCAGTTCTTC. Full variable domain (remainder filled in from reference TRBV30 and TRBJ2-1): SQTIHQWPATLVQPVGSPLSLECTVEGTSNPNLYWYRQAAGRGLQLLFYSVGIGQISSEVPQNLSASRPQDRQFILSSKKLLLSDSGFYLCAWSVLGLEQFFGPGTRLTVL.

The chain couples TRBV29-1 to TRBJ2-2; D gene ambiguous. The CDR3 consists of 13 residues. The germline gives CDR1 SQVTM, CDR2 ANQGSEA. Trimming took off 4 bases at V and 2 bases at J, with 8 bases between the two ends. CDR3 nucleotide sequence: TGCAGCGTTGCGGCGGTAAACACCGGGGAGCTGTTTTTT. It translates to CSVAAVNTGELFF.

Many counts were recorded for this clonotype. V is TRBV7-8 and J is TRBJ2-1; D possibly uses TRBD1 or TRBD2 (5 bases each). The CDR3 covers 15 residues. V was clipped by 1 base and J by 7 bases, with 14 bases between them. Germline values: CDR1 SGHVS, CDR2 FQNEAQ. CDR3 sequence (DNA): TGTGCCAGCAGCTTAGAGAGAGGGGTGGGAAATGAGCAGTTCTTC. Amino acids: CASSLERGVGNEQFF.

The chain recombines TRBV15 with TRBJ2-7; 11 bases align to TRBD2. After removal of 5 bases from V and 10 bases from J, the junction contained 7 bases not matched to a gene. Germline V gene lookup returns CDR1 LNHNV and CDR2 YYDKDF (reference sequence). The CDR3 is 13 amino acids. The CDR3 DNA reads TGTGCCACCAGCGGCGGGGGACTAGCGGATCAGTACTTC. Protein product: CATSGGGLADQYF. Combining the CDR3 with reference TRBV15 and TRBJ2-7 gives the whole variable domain DAMVIQNPRYQVTQFGKPVTLSCSQTLNHNVMYWYQQKSSQAPKLLFHYYDKDFNNEADTPDNFQSRRPNTSFCFLDIRSPGLGDTAMYLCATSGGGLADQYFGPGTRLTVT.

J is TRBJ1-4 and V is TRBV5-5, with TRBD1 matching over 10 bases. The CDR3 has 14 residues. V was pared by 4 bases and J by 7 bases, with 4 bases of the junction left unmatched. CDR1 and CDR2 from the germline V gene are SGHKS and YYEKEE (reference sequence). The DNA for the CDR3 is TGTGCCAGCAGCCCCGGGACAGGGGCTGAAAAACTGTTTTTT. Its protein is CASSPGTGAEKLFF.

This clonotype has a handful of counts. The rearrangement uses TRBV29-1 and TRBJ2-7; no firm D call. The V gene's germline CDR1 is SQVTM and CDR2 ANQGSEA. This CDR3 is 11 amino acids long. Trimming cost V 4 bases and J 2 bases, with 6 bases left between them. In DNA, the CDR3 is TGCAGCGTTGCGGCGACCTACGAGCAGTACTTC. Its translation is CSVAATYEQYF.

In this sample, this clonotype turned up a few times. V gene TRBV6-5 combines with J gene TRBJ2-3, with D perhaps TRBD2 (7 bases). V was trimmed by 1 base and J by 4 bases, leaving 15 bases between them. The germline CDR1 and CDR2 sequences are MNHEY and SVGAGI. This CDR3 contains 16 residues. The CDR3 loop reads CASSYFKGGGADTQYF. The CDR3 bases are TGTGCCAGCAGTTACTTTAAGGGAGGGGGGGCAGATACGCAGTATTTT.

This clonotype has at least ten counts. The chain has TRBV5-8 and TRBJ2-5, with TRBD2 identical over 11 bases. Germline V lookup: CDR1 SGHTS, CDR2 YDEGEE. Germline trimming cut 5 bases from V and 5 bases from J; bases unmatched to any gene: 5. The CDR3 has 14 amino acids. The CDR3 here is CASRGTSGRETQYF. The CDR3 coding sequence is TGTGCCAGCAGGGGGACTAGCGGTAGGGAGACCCAGTACTTC.

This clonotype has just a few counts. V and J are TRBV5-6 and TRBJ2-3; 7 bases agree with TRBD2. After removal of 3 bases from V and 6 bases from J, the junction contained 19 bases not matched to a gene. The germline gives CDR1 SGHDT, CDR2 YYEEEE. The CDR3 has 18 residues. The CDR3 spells CASSSSRLKVAGVDTQYF. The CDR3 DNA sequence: TGTGCCAGCAGCTCCTCTAGACTTAAGGTGGCGGGGGTTGATACGCAGTATTTT.

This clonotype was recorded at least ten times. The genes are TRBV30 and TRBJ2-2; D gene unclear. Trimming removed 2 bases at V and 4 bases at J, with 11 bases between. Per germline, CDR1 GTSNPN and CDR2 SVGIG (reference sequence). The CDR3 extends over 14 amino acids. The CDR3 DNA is TGTGCCTGGAGTAGCACAGCCCTCACCGGGGAGCTGTTTTTT. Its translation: CAWSSTALTGELFF.

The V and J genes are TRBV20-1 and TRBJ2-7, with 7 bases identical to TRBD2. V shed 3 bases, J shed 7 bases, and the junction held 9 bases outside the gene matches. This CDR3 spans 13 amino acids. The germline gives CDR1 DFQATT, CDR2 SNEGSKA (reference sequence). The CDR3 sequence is CSASASGRLEQYF. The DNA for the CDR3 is TGCAGTGCTAGCGCTAGCGGAAGGCTGGAGCAGTACTTC.

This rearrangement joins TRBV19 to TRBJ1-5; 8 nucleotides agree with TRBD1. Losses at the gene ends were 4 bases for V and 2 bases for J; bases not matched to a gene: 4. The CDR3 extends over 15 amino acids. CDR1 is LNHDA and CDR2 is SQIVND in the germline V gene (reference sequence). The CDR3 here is CASSTDRDGNQPQHF. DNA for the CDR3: TGTGCCAGTAGTACGGACAGGGATGGCAATCAGCCCCAGCATTTT.

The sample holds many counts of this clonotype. The CDR3, as DNA: TGTGCCAGCAGTTCCCTAGTGGGTCTAGCCAAAAACATTCAGTACTTC. Protein product: CASSSLVGLAKNIQYF. The chain joins TRBV27 to TRBJ2-4; D uncertain. The V and J ends lost 4 bases and 0 bases respectively, with 13 bases between them. The CDR3 is made up of 16 amino acids. Germline assignment: CDR1 MNHEY and CDR2 SMNVEV (reference sequence).

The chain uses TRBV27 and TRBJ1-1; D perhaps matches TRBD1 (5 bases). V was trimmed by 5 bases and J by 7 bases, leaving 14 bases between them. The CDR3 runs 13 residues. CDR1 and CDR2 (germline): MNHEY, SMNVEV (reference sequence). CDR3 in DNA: TGTGCCAGCAGTACCCCTCGACAGCTTGAAGCTTTCTTT. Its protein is CASSTPRQLEAFF.

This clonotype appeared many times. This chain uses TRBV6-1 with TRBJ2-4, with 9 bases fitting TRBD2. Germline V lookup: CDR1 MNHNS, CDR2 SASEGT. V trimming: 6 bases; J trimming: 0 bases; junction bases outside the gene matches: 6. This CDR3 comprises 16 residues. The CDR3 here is CASRETSGIAKNIQYF. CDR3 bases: TGTGCCAGCAGGGAGACTAGCGGAATAGCCAAAAACATTCAGTACTTC.

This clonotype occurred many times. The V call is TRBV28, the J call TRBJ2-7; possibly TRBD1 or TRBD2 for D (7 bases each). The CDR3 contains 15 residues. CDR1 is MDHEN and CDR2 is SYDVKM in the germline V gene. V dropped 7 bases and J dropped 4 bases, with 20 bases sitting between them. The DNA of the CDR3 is TGTGCCAGCATCTCCTCGGCAGGGGGGGCGTACGAGCAGTACTTC. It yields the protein CASISSAGGAYEQYF.